The following is a T cell receptor (beta chain) sequence with its context. CDR3 length: 14 residues. Trimming took 6 bases from V and 2 from J, leaving 14 bases between them. The germline V gene encodes CDR1 MDHEN and CDR2 SYDVKM. Authors' processing steps: Scientists estimated how many nucleated cells there were by amplifying reference gene primers. Sequencing used immunoSEQ multiplex PCR; TCRdb keeps in-frame clones, though not all of them. V and J calls and clone size are those listed in that table; D and trimming were worked out from the DNA. The table shows tens of thousands of clones, with approximately 91% occurring only once. This specimen comes from a study of blood T cell repertoires in COVID-19. Study-wide context: Sites in the United States, Italy and Spain provided acute and convalescent COVID-19 samples. PBMCs, B-cell-depleted T cells, or T cells provided the cDNA or gDNA that made up the material.

V usage is TRBV28 and J usage is TRBJ2-7, with D perhaps matching TRBD2 (6 bases). The sequence was collected from a man between 65 and 85 years old with active COVID-19. Sequencing used peripheral blood. The CDR3 reads CASSNSGRPYEQYF. The DNA for the CDR3 is TGTGCCAGCAGCAATAGCGGCCGACCCTACGAGCAGTACTTC.